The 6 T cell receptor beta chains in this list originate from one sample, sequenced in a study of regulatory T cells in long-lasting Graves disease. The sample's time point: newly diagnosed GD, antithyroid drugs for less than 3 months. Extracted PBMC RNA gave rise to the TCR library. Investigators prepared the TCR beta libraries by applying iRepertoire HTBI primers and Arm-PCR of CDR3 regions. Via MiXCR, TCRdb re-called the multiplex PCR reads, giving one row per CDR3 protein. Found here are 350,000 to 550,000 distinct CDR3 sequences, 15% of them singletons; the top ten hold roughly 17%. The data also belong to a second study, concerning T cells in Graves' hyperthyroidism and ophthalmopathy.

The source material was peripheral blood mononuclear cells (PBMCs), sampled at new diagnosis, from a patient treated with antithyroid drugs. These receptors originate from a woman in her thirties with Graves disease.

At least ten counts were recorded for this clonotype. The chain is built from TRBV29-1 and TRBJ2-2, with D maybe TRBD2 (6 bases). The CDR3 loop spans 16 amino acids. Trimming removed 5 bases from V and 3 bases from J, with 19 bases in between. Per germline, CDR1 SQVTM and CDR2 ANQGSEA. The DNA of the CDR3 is TGCAGCGTTCGCCGGGACTCCGGGGCCTACACCGGGGAGCTGTTTTTT. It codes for CSVRRDSGAYTGELFF.

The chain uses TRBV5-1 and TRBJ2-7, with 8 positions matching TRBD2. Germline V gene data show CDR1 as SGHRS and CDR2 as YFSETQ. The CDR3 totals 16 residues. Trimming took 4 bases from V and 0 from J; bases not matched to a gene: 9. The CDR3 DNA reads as TGCGCCAGCAGCCCGAGCCTGGGACTAGACTCCTACGAGCAGTACTTC. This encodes CASSPSLGLDSYEQYF.

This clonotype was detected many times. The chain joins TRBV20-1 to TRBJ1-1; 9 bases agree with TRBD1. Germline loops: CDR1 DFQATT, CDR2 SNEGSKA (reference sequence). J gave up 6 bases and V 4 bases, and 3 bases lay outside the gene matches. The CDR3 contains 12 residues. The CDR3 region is CSAKGTGPEAFF. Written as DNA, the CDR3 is TGCAGTGCTAAAGGGACAGGGCCTGAAGCTTTCTTT.

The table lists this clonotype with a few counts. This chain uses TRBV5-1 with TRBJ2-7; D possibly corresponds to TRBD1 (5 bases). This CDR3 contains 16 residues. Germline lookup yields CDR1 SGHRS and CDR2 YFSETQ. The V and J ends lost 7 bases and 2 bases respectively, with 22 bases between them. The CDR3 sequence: CASHIDSASRTYEQYF. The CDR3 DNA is TGCGCCAGCCATATAGACAGCGCTAGTCGTACCTACGAGCAGTACTTC.

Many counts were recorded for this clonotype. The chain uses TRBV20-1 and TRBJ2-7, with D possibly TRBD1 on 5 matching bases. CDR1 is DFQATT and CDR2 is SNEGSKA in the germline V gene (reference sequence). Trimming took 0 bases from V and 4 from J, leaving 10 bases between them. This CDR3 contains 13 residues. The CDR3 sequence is CSARETAGYEQYF. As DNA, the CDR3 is TGCAGTGCTAGAGAGACAGCTGGGTACGAGCAGTACTTC.

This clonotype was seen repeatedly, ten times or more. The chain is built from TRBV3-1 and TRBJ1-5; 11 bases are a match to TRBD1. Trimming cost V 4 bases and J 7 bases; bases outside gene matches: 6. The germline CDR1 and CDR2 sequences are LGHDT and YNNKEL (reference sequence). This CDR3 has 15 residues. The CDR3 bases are TGTGCCAGCAGCCGAGGACAGGGGGCCGTACAGCCCCAGCATTTT. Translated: CASSRGQGAVQPQHF.